The entry below gives a single T cell receptor beta chain sequence along with its context. Its antigen is unknown. Base qualities are not recorded, but no much larger clone differs from it by a single base. The V end loses 3 bases and the J end loses 3 bases, and a stretch of 15 bases separates them. The CDR3 sequence holds 15 residues, the cysteine and phenylalanine included. Left in the record is the CDR3 DNA by itself, 45 bases read in frame from the first base. CDR1 and CDR2 were assigned from the germline V gene as MNHNS and SASEGT. To sequence the TCRbeta CDR3 region, genomic DNA was isolated from the sorted cells. The immunoSEQ Assay was used to sequence the TCRbeta CDR3 regions. Not all clones reach the TCRdb copy of this immuneACCESS table, which keeps in-frame sequences only. Checked studies attribute under half of the gap to unresolved V genes and leave the rest unexplained. The table for this sample lists about 24,000 clones; roughly 84% of them were counted only once. Around 15% of the sample lies in the top ten.

Patients with a history of autoimmune disease or receiving systemic immunosuppression were excluded from the trial. Peripheral blood for TCR sequencing was collected from all dose cohorts at baseline, on cycle 4 day 1, and on cycle 7 day 1. Samples were obtained from an open-label, multicenter, first-in-human phase I dose-escalation trial of ivuxolimab. Adults with locally advanced or metastatic melanoma, renal cell carcinoma, hepatocellular carcinoma or head and neck squamous cell carcinoma were enrolled in the trial. CD4+ and CD8+ T cells were sorted separately from peripheral blood before TCR sequencing. The sample is drawn from a study of OX40 agonist ivuxolimab in advanced cancers. For context, the study as a whole: The costimulatory receptor OX40 (CD134) was targeted by ivuxolimab, a fully human IgG2 agonistic monoclonal antibody. Intravenous ivuxolimab was administered to patients every 2 weeks at six dose levels: 0.01, 0.1, 0.3, 1.5, 3 and 10 mg/kg. Among the roughly 50 dose-escalation patients, approximately 20 had hepatocellular carcinoma, roughly 15 melanoma, 9 renal cell carcinoma and 9 head and neck cancer. A male proportion of around 81% and a mean age of 60 years, ranging from 23 to 79, were recorded for the dose-escalation cohort. Prior anti-PD-1, anti-PD-L1 or anti-CTLA-4 therapy was permitted, and 40% of dose-escalation patients had received checkpoint inhibitors. Partial responses occurred in three dose-escalation patients: two with cutaneous melanoma and one with hepatocellular carcinoma. Peripheral TCRbeta sequencing aimed to test whether ivuxolimab altered TCR sequence diversity and caused clonal T-cell expansion. The paper describes the monotherapy dose-escalation part (N ≈ 49 patients) of the phase I trial of ivuxolimab. Results the study describes overall, beyond this receptor: Which antigens the clonally expanded peripheral T cells were specific for was not determined. In partial responders in the 0.1-3.0 mg/kg groups, normalized peripheral clonal expansion was found to be among the lowest, especially among CD8+ T cells. After ivuxolimab, CD8+ T cells had more expanded clones than CD4+ T cells on average. At doses of 0.1 to 3.0 mg/kg, clonal expansion of both CD4+ and CD8+ blood T cells was observed from baseline to week 6. Low levels of normalized T-cell clonal expansion were also seen in some patients who did not respond.

The sequence joins TRBV6-1 to TRBJ2-7, with TRBD2 tentatively as D gene (7 bases match). The sequence came from an adult with an advanced solid tumor such as melanoma, head and neck, liver or kidney cancer. The starting material was CD4+ or CD8+ T cells sorted from blood, obtained in a trial of the OX40 agonist ivuxolimab. The CDR3: CASSERGQGLYEQYF. The DNA reads TGTGCCAGCAGTGAGCGGGGGCAGGGGCTCTACGAGCAGTACTTC.